This TCR beta chain was recorded in a study of T cells after yellow fever vaccination. TCRdb reprocessed the 5' RACE reads with MiXCR, giving one entry per CDR3 protein. The top ten hold approximately 30% of the sample, which has about 75,000 distinct CDR3 sequences, under 9.5% seen once. This clonotype was recorded a few times. The V end was cut by 11 bases, the J end by 0 bases, with 16 bases between. The CDR3 loop spans 14 amino acids. The clonotype was recovered from a man between 18 and 35 years old who received the YFV17D yellow fever vaccine. The chain couples TRBV12-3 or TRBV12-4 to TRBJ1-1; no reliable D call. Here the sequenced sample was CD8+ T cells sorted from PBMCs, taken around 10 days after the first yellow fever vaccination. The CDR3 DNA reads TGTGCCTCGCGGGCAGCCTTCATGAACACTGAAGCTTTCTTT. This sequence encodes CASRAAFMNTEAFF.